Presented here are 18 T cell receptor beta chains from one specimen sequenced in a study of T cell clonotyping in hematopoietic cell transplantation. This table comes from immunoSEQ multiplex PCR, and its TCRdb copy is limited to in-frame clones, with some not included. The profile shows approximately 3,500 clones, 65% to 80% of them singletons. The sequenced sample was peripheral blood mononuclear cells, obtained at the time of graft-versus-host disease after allogeneic stem cell transplant. The receptor set was obtained from a female patient aged 45-65 years who had an allogeneic stem cell transplant from an unrelated donor, so the T cells may come from the graft donor. Some clones in this sample may be carry-over from other donors' samples.

V is TRBV28 and J is TRBJ1-4; 8 nucleotides match TRBD1. The CDR3 spans 17 residues. After removal of 5 bases from V and 5 bases from J, the junction contained 13 bases not matched to a gene. Looked up from germline, CDR1 is MDHEN and CDR2 is SYDVKM. CDR3 bases: TGTGCCAGCAGTGCGACCCCCACAGGGGGGAACAATGAAAAACTGTTTTTT. Translating it yields CASSATPTGGNNEKLFF.

The chain links TRBV5-4 to TRBJ2-7; 12 bases agree with TRBD2. CDR1 SGHNT and CDR2 YYREEE come from the germline V gene (reference sequence). The CDR3 runs to 16 residues. V was pared by 6 bases and J by 3 bases, with 10 bases of the junction left unmatched. CDR3 sequence reads: CASTTRLAGAHYEQYF. CDR3 in DNA: TGTGCCAGCACCACCCGACTAGCGGGGGCCCACTACGAGCAGTACTTC.

This clone was seen a single time. CDR3 region: CASSSGGTDTQYF. In DNA, the CDR3 is TGTGCCAGCAGCTCAGGAGGCACAGATACGCAGTATTTT. The J gene is TRBJ2-3, the V gene TRBV28; unclear D gene. The germline V gene has CDR1 MDHEN and CDR2 SYDVKM. This CDR3 comprises 13 residues. V was clipped by 6 bases and J by 1 base, with 8 bases between them.

The chain carries TRBV25-1 and TRBJ2-3; 12 bases are shared with TRBD2. Trimming removed 3 bases from V and 3 bases from J; junction bases left unmatched: 7. Germline V gene sequence: CDR1 MGHDK, CDR2 SYGVNS. The CDR3 spans 17 residues. CDR3 in amino acids: CASSDGLAGLRTDTQYF. The CDR3 nucleotides are TGTGCCAGCAGTGATGGACTAGCGGGGTTGAGGACAGATACGCAGTATTTT.

The V gene is TRBV6-1, the J gene TRBJ1-6, with 8 nucleotides matching TRBD1. CDR1 and CDR2 (germline): MNHNS, SASEGT. The V segment lost 2 bases and the J segment 9 bases; nucleotides outside the gene matches: 6. The CDR3 has 15 residues. The CDR3 is CASSELGDRLSPLHF. CDR3 sequence (DNA): TGTGCCAGCAGTGAACTGGGGGACAGGCTTTCACCCCTCCACTTT.

This clone was recorded a few times. J is TRBJ1-2 and V is TRBV4-3; 9 nucleotides align to TRBD1. V lost 1 base, J lost 5 bases, and 8 bases stayed unmatched. This CDR3 is 16 amino acids long. The germline V gene has CDR1 LGHNA and CDR2 YSLEER. The CDR3, as DNA: TGCGCCAGCAGCCAAGCTACGGACAGGGGCTTTTATGGCTACACCTTC. It translates to CASSQATDRGFYGYTF.

The chain is built from TRBV9 and TRBJ1-6; the match to TRBD1 covers 7 bases. V trimming: 4 bases; J trimming: 12 bases; junction bases outside the gene matches: 10. The germline V gene encodes CDR1 SGDLS and CDR2 YYNGEE. There are 14 residues in the CDR3. CDR3 loop: CASSNRGTLEPLHF. The CDR3 DNA reads TGTGCCAGCAGCAACAGGGGAACTTTGGAACCCCTCCACTTT.

This rearrangement joins TRBV28 to TRBJ2-1, with TRBD2 identical over 9 bases. CDR3 size: 13 residues. V dropped 3 bases and J dropped 7; count of bases not matched to a gene: 1. CDR1 and CDR2 from the germline V gene are MDHEN and SYDVKM. Here the CDR3 DNA reads TGTGCCAGCAGTTTTGCGGGGGGGAATGAGCAGTTCTTC. The encoded protein is CASSFAGGNEQFF.

CDR3 protein: CASTVTGGPTYEQYF. In DNA form, the CDR3 reads TGTGCCAGTACCGTAACCGGGGGGCCCACCTACGAGCAGTACTTC. V usage is TRBV14 and J usage is TRBJ2-7; tentative D call: TRBD2 (7 bases). Looked up from germline, CDR1 is SGHDN and CDR2 is FVKESK. The CDR3 spans 15 residues. V gave up 9 bases and J gave up 2 bases, with 20 bases separating them.

The chain joins TRBV11-3 to TRBJ2-1, with D unresolved. The CDR3 runs to 15 residues. Germline V CDR1 and CDR2: SGHNT, YENEEA. V lost 1 base to trimming and J lost 1 base, with 8 bases between them. DNA of the CDR3: TGTGCCAGCAGCTTAGGGGTTTGGTCCTACAATGAGCAGTTCTTC. This sequence encodes CASSLGVWSYNEQFF.

This chain uses TRBV7-2 with TRBJ1-6; D gene unclear. The CDR3 consists of 16 residues. Germline-derived CDR1 and CDR2 are SGHTA and FQGNSA. V lost 1 base and J lost 7, with 14 bases in between. The CDR3 DNA reads TGTGCCAGCAGCTTAGACCAGGCCAGCCGAAATTCACCCCTCCACTTT. Its translation is CASSLDQASRNSPLHF.

This chain joins TRBV10-1 and TRBJ1-3; D uncertain. Trimming stripped 0 bases from V and 4 bases from J, with 4 bases between. The CDR3 has 13 residues. CDR1 WNHNN and CDR2 SYGVQD come from the germline V gene (reference sequence). The CDR3 sequence is CASSESGGNTIYF. In DNA form, the CDR3 reads TGCGCCAGCAGTGAGTCGGGAGGAAACACCATATATTTT.

CDR3 coding DNA: TGTGCCAGTGCGACAGGCGCTAACTATGGCTACACCTTC. Its translation: CASATGANYGYTF. V and J are TRBV28 and TRBJ1-2; tentatively, D is TRBD1 (6 bases). Trimming removed 9 bases at V and 0 bases at J, with 11 bases between. CDR1 is MDHEN, CDR2 SYDVKM, per germline. The CDR3 length is 13 residues.

The chain links TRBV27 to TRBJ1-5; D possibly corresponds to TRBD1 (6 bases). Germline V gene sequence: CDR1 MNHEY, CDR2 SMNVEV (reference sequence). V lost 4 bases, J lost 4 bases, and 8 bases lay in between. CDR3 length: 13 residues. CDR3 in DNA: TGTGCCAGCAGTTACAGGGAGAATCAGCCCCAGCATTTT. Its translation: CASSYRENQPQHF.

This clone turned up a few times. The chain joins TRBV15 to TRBJ2-2; D gene ambiguous. The V gene lost 8 bases and the J gene lost 1 base, with 5 bases spanning the gap. The CDR3 contains 12 residues. CDR1 is LNHNV and CDR2 is YYDKDF in the germline V gene (reference sequence). This chain's CDR3 is CATARNTGELFF. CDR3 nucleotides: TGTGCCACCGCCCGGAACACCGGGGAGCTGTTTTTT.

This clone was seen a few times. This chain uses TRBV11-2 with TRBJ1-6; D unclear. Germline V gene sequence: CDR1 SGHAT, CDR2 FQNNGV. The V and J ends lost 1 base and 6 bases respectively, with 1 base between them. The CDR3 has 12 amino acids. The CDR3 region is CASSLVNSPLHF. The DNA for the CDR3 is TGTGCCAGCAGCTTAGTTAATTCACCCCTCCACTTT.

The rearrangement joins TRBV4-2 to TRBJ1-1, with 9 positions matching TRBD1. The CDR3 is made up of 18 amino acids. Germline CDR1 is LGHNA and CDR2 is YNFKEQ. V shed 0 bases, J shed 4 bases, and the junction held 12 bases outside the gene matches. The CDR3 sequence is CASSQDGPKQGATTEAFF. CDR3 DNA sequence: TGTGCCAGCAGCCAAGATGGTCCCAAACAGGGGGCCACCACTGAAGCTTTCTTT.

The chain has TRBV19 and TRBJ2-7; D is possibly TRBD2 (5 bases). Between the trimmed V and J ends, which lost 3 bases and 2 bases, there was a span of 11 bases. The CDR3 has 14 amino acids. CDR1 LNHDA and CDR2 SQIVND come from the germline V gene (reference sequence). The CDR3 sequence is CASSIAGMTYEQYF. In nucleotides, the CDR3 is TGTGCCAGTAGTATCGCCGGGATGACCTACGAGCAGTACTTC.